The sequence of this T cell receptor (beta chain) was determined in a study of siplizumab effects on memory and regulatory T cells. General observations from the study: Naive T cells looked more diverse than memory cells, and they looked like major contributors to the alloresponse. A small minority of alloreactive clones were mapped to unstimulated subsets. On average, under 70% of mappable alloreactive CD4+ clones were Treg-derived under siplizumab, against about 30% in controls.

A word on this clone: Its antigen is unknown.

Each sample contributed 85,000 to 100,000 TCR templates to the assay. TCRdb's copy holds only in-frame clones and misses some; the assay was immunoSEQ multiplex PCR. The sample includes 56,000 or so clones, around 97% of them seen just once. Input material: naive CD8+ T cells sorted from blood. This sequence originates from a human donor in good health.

The CDR3 coding sequence is TGCGCCAGCAGCCAAGAGTTCAGGGGGACGACTGAAGCTTTCTTT. Protein sequence: CASSQEFRGTTEAFF. The V call is TRBV4-1, the J call TRBJ1-1; 7 nucleotides line up with TRBD1. Germline trimming cut 0 bases from V and 5 bases from J; bases unmatched to any gene: 6. In germline, CDR1 is MGHRA, CDR2 YSYEKL. The CDR3 covers 15 residues.